A selection of T cell receptor beta chains follows, all from one sample in a study of T cell clonotyping in hematopoietic cell transplantation. Clones were read by immunoSEQ multiplex PCR, and TCRdb kept only the in-frame ones, dropping some. The profile shows about 69,000 clones, roughly 95% of them singletons. The source material was peripheral blood mononuclear cells, sampled before stem cell transplant. Receptors were obtained from a woman in her 50s with acute myeloid leukemia. Some clones in this sample may be carry-over from other donors' samples. Each CDR3 is given with its conserved first and last residue. Each record gives: V gene, J gene, D gene, clone size, CDR3 DNA, CDR3 protein. The D gene is left open where the match is weak. Size values are once, few and many counts, or a class for expanded clones, and some rows have none.

TRBV7-9	TRBJ2-7	TRBD2	-	TGTGCCAGCCACAATAGCGGGAGGGGAAAAGAGCAGTACTTC	CASHNSGRGKEQYF
TRBV6-5	TRBJ1-4	-	-	TGTGCCAGCAGTTACGCAGGGTCCTATGAAAAACTGTTTTTT	CASSYAGSYEKLFF
TRBV4-2	TRBJ2-7	-	-	TGTGCCAGCAGCCAAGATAGTGGGGGGGCTACCTACGAGCAGTACTTC	CASSQDSGGATYEQYF
TRBV2	TRBJ2-5	-	-	TGTGCCAGCAGTGAGAGAAGGTACGGAGAGACCCAGTACTTC	CASSERRYGETQYF
TRBV25-1	TRBJ1-1	-	-	TGTGCCAGCAGTGAAGGAGGGGGTGTAAGCACTGAAGCTTTCTTT	CASSEGGGVSTEAFF
TRBV23-1	TRBJ1-6	-	once	TGCGCCAGCAGTAGAAGCAGGGACGATTCACCCCTCCACTTT	CASSRSRDDSPLHF
TRBV27	TRBJ2-5	-	-	TGTGCCAGCAGTTTAAGGGCAGGGGAGACCCAGTACTTC	CASSLRAGETQYF
TRBV29-1	TRBJ2-6	TRBD1	-	TGCAGCGTTACAGGGGTTCCTGGGGCCAACGTCCTGACTTTC	CSVTGVPGANVLTF
TRBV4-1	TRBJ2-1	-	-	TGCGCCAGCAGCCCGGGAGCTACCTACAATGAGCAGTTCTTC	CASSPGATYNEQFF
TRBV4-1	TRBJ1-2	-	-	TGCGCCAGCAGCCAAAAAGGGGTGGGGAACTATGGCTACACCTTC	CASSQKGVGNYGYTF
TRBV30	TRBJ1-3	TRBD1	-	TGTGCCTGTCGACAGGGCCCTGGAAACACCATATATTTT	CACRQGPGNTIYF
TRBV2	TRBJ1-1	TRBD1	-	TGTGCCAGCAGTGGACAGGGACGGAACACTGAAGCTTTCTTT	CASSGQGRNTEAFF
TRBV19	TRBJ1-1	-	-	TGTGCCAGTAGTGACGGGACTGAAGCTTTCTTT	CASSDGTEAFF
TRBV6-1	TRBJ1-4	TRBD1	-	TGTGCCAGCAGTGAACCAAACAGGGGGCGCGATCGAAAACTGTTTTTT	CASSEPNRGRDRKLFF
TRBV27	TRBJ1-5	-	-	TGTGCCAGCAGTTTATCGGGAGCCCTAGATGGTTGGAATCAGCCCCAGCATTTT	CASSLSGALDGWNQPQHF
TRBV19	TRBJ2-3	-	-	TGTGCCAGTAGTAAACCCGGGGGCACAGATACGCAGTATTTT	CASSKPGGTDTQYF
TRBV30	TRBJ2-5	TRBD2	-	TGTGCCTGGAGTGAGGGACTAGCGGGAGGGCCAGGCCGAGAGACCCAGTACTTC	CAWSEGLAGGPGRETQYF
TRBV11-2	TRBJ2-5	TRBD2	-	TGTGCCAGCAGCTCAGGCGGGGGGCCAGAGACCCAGTACTTC	CASSSGGGPETQYF
TRBV7-8	TRBJ1-5	-	-	TGTGCCAGCAGCTTAAATAGGGAGGTACAGCCCCAGCATTTT	CASSLNREVQPQHF
TRBV15	TRBJ1-2	TRBD1	-	TGTGCCACCAGCAGGGCGGGACAGGGGATGCATGGCTACACCTTC	CATSRAGQGMHGYTF
TRBV7-9	TRBJ1-2	-	-	TGTGCCAGCAGCACATCACGAGAGGGGGGCTACACCTTC	CASSTSREGGYTF
TRBV4-1	TRBJ2-2	TRBD2	-	TGCGCCAGCAGCCGAGGACTAGCGGGAGATGTTAGCACCGGGGAGCTGTTTTTT	CASSRGLAGDVSTGELFF
TRBV2	TRBJ1-5	-	-	TGTGCCAGCAGTGAAGCGCAGGGCAGGGGAAGGGAAGGCAATCAGCCCCAGCATTTT	CASSEAQGRGREGNQPQHF
TRBV29-1	TRBJ2-3	-	-	TGCAGCGGCTTAGTCGGTGGCACAGATACGCAGTATTTT	CSGLVGGTDTQYF
TRBV11-3	TRBJ2-5	-	once	TGTGCCAGCAGCACCCGACACGGCGTTCAAGAGACCCAGTACTTC	CASSTRHGVQETQYF
TRBV11-2	TRBJ1-2	TRBD1	-	TGTGCCAGCAGCTGGACTCCGGGACAGGGGGCCCACACCTTC	CASSWTPGQGAHTF